The clone carrying this T cell receptor beta chain was found many times. Its specificity is not known. The library was built for alpha chains, so this beta chain is an off-target read and its size means little. Time point denoted: sample taken at primary tumor resection. V lost 0 bases and J lost 2, with 19 bases in between. The CDR3 is made up of 18 amino acids. Germline V gives CDR1 SGDLS, CDR2 YYNGEE. The data belong to a study of spatial heterogeneity in lung cancer. Regarding the study as a whole: Counts of expanded intratumoral alpha and beta TCRs tracked tumor mutation counts.

Each CDR3 protein is one row after TCRdb ran MiXCR on the 5' RACE reads. This sample yields 1,500 to 1,800 distinct CDR3 sequences, of which about a tenth are seen a single time; roughly two fifths belongs to the top ten. V usage is TRBV9 and J usage is TRBJ2-3; maybe TRBD2 (7 bases). Sample: lung tumor tissue, taken at surgery. The origin of this receptor is a female donor with early-stage non-small cell lung cancer. The DNA for the CDR3 is TGTGCCAGCAGCGTAGGCCCCGGGGGGCCGGACGCCACAGATACGCAGTATTTT. Amino acid sequence: CASSVGPGGPDATDTQYF.